A selection of T cell receptor beta chains follows, all from one sample in a study of T cells expressing NK-cell markers. TCRdb derives one entry per CDR3 protein from the 5' RACE reads, leaving out DNA. The sample spans approximately 440,000 distinct CDR3 sequences; the ten largest clones claim 1.4% to 1.5%. The sequencing input was blood T cells: a sorted CD56 or NKG2C T cell subset, CD4+ or CD8+ T cells, or bulk PBMC T cells (not recorded which). These receptors came from a woman aged 45-60 years in good health. The CDR3 runs from the conserved cysteine through the conserved F or W.

CDR3: CSARDLRGVSNQPQHF
J: TRBJ1-5
V: TRBV20-1
length: 16

CDR3: CASSHHSANYGYTF
J: TRBJ1-2
V: TRBV6-1
length: 14

CDR3: CASSSRAGLAYNEQFF
J: TRBJ2-1
V: TRBV5-6
length: 16

CDR3: CASRPNLQGEQFF
J: TRBJ2-1
V: TRBV7-3
length: 13

CDR3: CASRLGQGAAEAFF
J: TRBJ1-1
V: TRBV12-3/TRBV12-4
length: 14

CDR3: CASSLRGIDNQPQHF
J: TRBJ1-5
V: TRBV12-3/TRBV12-4
length: 15

CDR3: CATSRDQKGRDQFF
J: TRBJ2-1
V: TRBV15
length: 14

CDR3: CASSKTGTAQETQYF
J: TRBJ2-5
V: TRBV12-3/TRBV12-4
length: 15

CDR3: CASRAGKEAGELFF
J: TRBJ2-2
V: TRBV12-5
length: 14

CDR3: CATSRDPPDSYTEAFF
J: TRBJ1-1
V: TRBV15
length: 16

CDR3: CAISEPGRTYEQYF
J: TRBJ2-7
V: TRBV10-3
length: 14

CDR3: CASSNTGGELFF
J: TRBJ2-2
V: TRBV19
length: 12

CDR3: CASSGLAGYDSGSYNEQFF
J: TRBJ2-1
V: TRBV12-3/TRBV12-4
length: 19

CDR3: CASRAGTIFRTTGELFF
J: TRBJ2-2
V: TRBV12-3/TRBV12-4
length: 17

CDR3: CASSQQGETEAFF
J: TRBJ1-1
V: TRBV5-6
length: 13

CDR3: CASSQGATNVLTF
J: TRBJ2-6
V: TRBV18
length: 13

CDR3: CASSLLTSGTANTGELFF
J: TRBJ2-2
V: TRBV7-6
length: 18

CDR3: CAISESGTVPSEKLFF
J: TRBJ1-4
V: TRBV10-3
length: 16

CDR3: CASSRTVFNQPQHF
J: TRBJ1-5
V: TRBV3-1
length: 14

CDR3: CASSLRFARGEQYF
J: TRBJ2-7
V: TRBV5-6
length: 14

CDR3: CASRTPTGDTDTQYF
J: TRBJ2-3
V: TRBV6-5
length: 15

CDR3: CASSYTGVGELFF
J: TRBJ2-2
V: TRBV7-6
length: 13

CDR3: CSASPSWGSSQTQYF
J: TRBJ2-5
V: TRBV20-1
length: 15

CDR3: CASLHRGGEQYF
J: TRBJ2-7
V: TRBV12-3/TRBV12-4
length: 12

CDR3: CASSERQGYIQYF
J: TRBJ2-4
V: TRBV18
length: 13

CDR3: CSAPRLVTDTQYF
J: TRBJ2-3
V: TRBV20-1
length: 13

CDR3: CASATTGGANTGELFF
J: TRBJ2-2
V: TRBV4-2
length: 16

CDR3: CASLALRNEQFF
J: TRBJ2-1
V: TRBV2
length: 12

CDR3: CASSLQAGGVGYGYTF
J: TRBJ1-2
V: TRBV27
length: 16